This TCR beta chain derives from a study of T-cell memory formation after mild COVID-19. Notes on the study in general: Researchers found some responding clones in pre-infection memory, a sign that cross-reactive memory joined.

This clonotype was seen repeatedly, ten times or more. Its target is not known. Trimming took 0 bases from V and 4 from J; bases not matched to a gene: 0. The CDR3 extends over 14 amino acids. CDR1 is SGHRS and CDR2 is YFSETQ in the germline V gene. Each CDR3 protein is one row after TCRdb ran MiXCR on the 5' RACE reads. The sample consists of about 340,000 distinct CDR3 sequences, about 16% of them appearing once. Sequenced sample: PBMCs or a T cell subset sorted from them (not recorded which). The sequence was collected from a man aged 18-30 years who had mild COVID-19 (a few samples of this study predate the infection). Cell type and time point are not known. The chain employs TRBV5-1 and TRBJ2-2; the match to TRBD1 covers 7 bases. This CDR3 is CASSLAGGTGELFF. CDR3 bases: TGCGCCAGCAGCTTGGCAGGGGGCACCGGGGAGCTGTTTTTT.